This entry lists 24 T cell receptor beta chains sequenced from one sample in a study of blood T cells in healthy people across ages (dated by TCRdb to the mid-2010s). Library method: 5' RACE. Sequencing relied on an Illumina HiSeq 2500. A second PCR of about 7 to 12 cycles was run with a J-beta primer mix and a sample-barcoded 5' primer. TCRdb applied fastp at Q25 and MiXCR to the public reads, then kept only in-frame beta chains. Duplicate CDR3 protein sequences are folded into a single record with the most common DNA and genes. The sample table records approximately 900,000 distinct CDR3 sequences; approximately 49% of these occur just once. The ten largest clones capture roughly 13% of the sample. The specimen sequenced was blood. These receptors originate from a man aged 30-40 years in good health.

This clonotype appeared once. The chain couples TRBV28 to TRBJ2-7; 7 bases fit TRBD1. Germline CDR1 reads MDHEN; CDR2 reads SYDVKM. The CDR3 is 17 amino acids. Trimming took 3 bases from V and 5 from J; bases not matched to a gene: 16. The CDR3 protein is CASSFSPGQGESNEQYF. The CDR3 bases are TGTGCCAGCAGTTTTTCCCCCGGGCAGGGGGAGTCCAACGAGCAGTACTTC.

This chain links TRBV7-2 with TRBJ2-5; TRBD2 aligns across 8 bases. Trimming cost V 6 bases and J 1 base; bases outside gene matches: 4. The CDR3 is made up of 14 amino acids. Germline lookup yields CDR1 SGHTA and CDR2 FQGNSA. CDR3 amino acids: CASRFGGGQETQYF. The CDR3 DNA follows: TGTGCCAGCAGATTCGGGGGGGGCCAAGAGACCCAGTACTTC.

The chain links TRBV6-5 to TRBJ2-1; TRBD2 matches at 12 bases. The CDR3 is 18 amino acids. In germline, CDR1 is MNHEY, CDR2 SVGAGI. V trimming: 2 bases; J trimming: 2 bases; junction bases outside the gene matches: 7. The chain's CDR3 is CASSYLPRTSGTYNEQFF. The CDR3 region has the DNA TGTGCCAGCAGTTACCTACCGCGGACTAGCGGGACCTACAATGAGCAGTTCTTC.

The chain recombines TRBV12-3 or TRBV12-4 with TRBJ1-4; weak D call: TRBD1 (5 bases). Trimming cost V 0 bases and J 8 bases, with 13 bases left between them. The CDR3 length is 15 residues. CDR3 sequence (DNA): TGTGCCAGCAGTTTAGCCGGGACGGTTGGGGAAAAACTGTTTTTT. As protein: CASSLAGTVGEKLFF.

This clonotype was recorded many times. The rearrangement uses TRBV11-2 and TRBJ1-1; no clear D gene. Germline-derived CDR1 and CDR2 are SGHAT and FQNNGV. V lost 1 base, J lost 0 bases, and 6 bases lay in between. CDR3 length: 14 residues. The CDR3 DNA sequence: TGTGCCAGCAGCTTAGGATCGGTGAACACTGAAGCTTTCTTT. Protein product: CASSLGSVNTEAFF.

The J gene is TRBJ2-1, the V gene TRBV27; 10 bases fit TRBD1. CDR1 and CDR2 from the germline V gene are MNHEY and SMNVEV (reference sequence). The CDR3 length is 16 residues. V lost 5 bases to trimming and J lost 7 bases; unmatched junction nucleotides: 11. Here the CDR3 DNA reads TGTGCCAGCAGTGCCCCGGGACAGGGGCAAGCGAATGAGCAGTTCTTC. Its protein is CASSAPGQGQANEQFF.

The chain joins TRBV28 to TRBJ2-7; weak D call: TRBD1 (6 bases). V lost 2 bases to trimming and J lost 0 bases, with 20 bases between them. CDR3 length: 18 amino acids. Germline assignment: CDR1 MDHEN and CDR2 SYDVKM. This CDR3 is CASSLSLNRDTPSYEQYF. The CDR3 region has the DNA TGTGCCAGCAGTTTAAGCCTAAACCGGGACACTCCCTCCTACGAGCAGTACTTC.

The chain employs TRBV4-1 and TRBJ2-7; D may correspond to TRBD1 or TRBD2 (5 bases each). The V end was cut by 4 bases, the J end by 3 bases, with 16 bases between. There are 15 residues in the CDR3. Germline-derived CDR1 and CDR2 are MGHRA and YSYEKL. The CDR3: CASSPNPGQGYEQYF. CDR3 nucleotides: TGCGCCAGCAGCCCAAACCCGGGGCAGGGCTACGAGCAGTACTTC.

The chain is built from TRBV6-1 and TRBJ1-1; maybe TRBD1 (6 bases). The CDR3 has 16 residues. Germline V gives CDR1 MNHNS, CDR2 SASEGT. Trimming left V 3 bases short and J 5 bases short, with 19 bases between. The CDR3 protein is CASSEGPWGRETEAFF. The CDR3 bases are TGTGCCAGCAGTGAGGGTCCGTGGGGGCGGGAGACTGAAGCTTTCTTT.

V gene TRBV5-5 combines with J gene TRBJ2-1, with D possibly TRBD1 on 6 matching bases. Germline V CDR1 and CDR2: SGHKS, YYEKEE (reference sequence). The V gene lost 2 bases and the J gene lost 7 bases, with 13 bases spanning the gap. The CDR3 extends over 14 amino acids. The CDR3 loop reads CASSFYRDGNEQFF. The CDR3 DNA follows: TGTGCCAGCAGCTTCTACAGGGACGGGAATGAGCAGTTCTTC.

J is TRBJ2-4 and V is TRBV7-2; 12 bases line up with TRBD2. This CDR3 has 18 residues. From germline, CDR1 is SGHTA and CDR2 FQGNSA. V shed 2 bases, J shed 2 bases, and the junction held 7 bases outside the gene matches. The CDR3 DNA sequence: TGTGCCAGCAGCTTATTCGCTAGCGGGGGGGGTTCCAAAAACATTCAGTACTTC. Translation gives CASSLFASGGGSKNIQYF.

Written as DNA, the CDR3 is TGCGCCAGCAGCCAAGAATCGGTATCGGGCGCCTATGGCTACACCTTC. Translation: CASSQESVSGAYGYTF. The chain employs TRBV4-1 and TRBJ1-2; no definite D call. This CDR3 spans 16 amino acids. Germline V gene data show CDR1 as MGHRA and CDR2 as YSYEKL. The germline V and J ends were trimmed by 0 bases and 4 bases, with 15 bases remaining between them.

V gene TRBV27 combines with J gene TRBJ2-3; D unclear. CDR3 size: 14 residues. V shed 3 bases and J shed 3 bases, with 10 bases lying between them. Germline V gene data show CDR1 as MNHEY and CDR2 as SMNVEV (reference sequence). The CDR3 sequence: CASSFSLGTDTQYF. The CDR3 DNA reads as TGTGCCAGCAGTTTTTCCCTAGGTACAGATACGCAGTATTTT.

This clonotype was counted many times. This chain connects TRBV20-1 to TRBJ2-5; D unclear. CDR3 size: 10 residues. V was shortened by 3 bases and J by 5 bases, with 4 bases between the two germline ends. Germline V lookup: CDR1 DFQATT, CDR2 SNEGSKA (reference sequence). CDR3 loop: CSARDETQYF. CDR3 DNA: TGCAGTGCTAGGGACGAGACCCAGTACTTC.

Comment on this clonotype: A junction boundary mismatches the germline segment, possibly from a read error. The gene calls are TRBV11-2 and TRBJ1-5; 9 nucleotides match TRBD1. The CDR3 loop spans 19 amino acids. Germline V CDR1 and CDR2: SGHAT, FQNNGV. The CDR3 spells CANSLVGTGGGESNQPQHF. The CDR3 region has the DNA TGTGCCAACAGCTTAGTAGGTACAGGGGGCGGCGAGAGCAATCAGCCCCAGCATTTT.

This clonotype appeared many times. The chain carries TRBV4-1 and TRBJ2-6, with D unresolved. Germline-derived CDR1 and CDR2 are MGHRA and YSYEKL. This CDR3 region has 15 residues. V shed 1 base and J shed 0 bases, with 4 bases lying between them. The CDR3: CASSQALSGANVLTF. In nucleotides, the CDR3 is TGCGCCAGCAGCCAAGCGCTCTCTGGGGCCAACGTCCTGACTTTC.

The chain employs TRBV20-1 and TRBJ2-6, with TRBD1 identical over 11 bases. The CDR3 is 16 residues long. V was pared by 5 bases and J by 2 bases, with 5 bases of the junction left unmatched. Germline CDR1 reads DFQATT; CDR2 reads SNEGSKA (reference sequence). For the CDR3, the DNA is TGCAGTGCTGGACGGACAGGGGGCGCTGGGGCCAACGTCCTGACTTTC. Protein product: CSAGRTGGAGANVLTF.

This clonotype has only a few counts. This sequence joins TRBV30 and TRBJ2-1; TRBD1 matches 11 bases. The CDR3 has 14 amino acids. With V trimmed by 2 bases and J by 8 bases, 5 bases remained unmatched. The V gene's germline CDR1 is GTSNPN and CDR2 SVGIG (reference sequence). The CDR3 sequence is CAWSKGQGVDEQFF. CDR3 nucleotide sequence: TGTGCCTGGAGTAAGGGACAGGGGGTGGATGAGCAGTTCTTC. The full variable domain, completed using reference TRBV30 and TRBJ2-1, is SQTIHQWPATLVQPVGSPLSLECTVEGTSNPNLYWYRQAAGRGLQLLFYSVGIGQISSEVPQNLSASRPQDRQFILSSKKLLLSDSGFYLCAWSKGQGVDEQFFGPGTRLTVL.

Remarks on this clonotype: One junction end does not reproduce the germline sequence, and a read error may be involved. The chain uses TRBV6-6 and TRBJ1-4; 9 positions agree with TRBD1. Germline lookup yields CDR1 MNHNY and CDR2 SVGAGI (reference sequence). The CDR3 loop spans 12 amino acids. The chain's CDR3 is CTSGTGNEKLFF. CDR3 in DNA: TGTACCAGCGGGACAGGGAATGAAAAACTGTTTTTT.

The chain is built from TRBV7-9 and TRBJ2-3; D is undetermined. CDR3 length equals 12 residues. The germline V gene encodes CDR1 SEHNR and CDR2 FQNEAQ (reference sequence). V shed 11 bases and J shed 4 bases, with 13 bases lying between them. CDR3 protein: CAQPTAPDTQYF. Here the CDR3 DNA reads TGTGCCCAACCGACGGCGCCAGATACGCAGTATTTT.

This chain's CDR3 is CASKTDVSSYNEQFF. DNA for the CDR3: TGTGCCAGCAAAACGGACGTGAGCTCCTACAATGAGCAGTTCTTC. The chain joins TRBV3-1 to TRBJ2-1; D is undetermined. The CDR3 sequence is 15 residues long. Germline lookup yields CDR1 LGHDT and CDR2 YNNKEL (reference sequence). V lost 7 bases and J 0 bases, leaving 13 bases between the germline ends.

A note on this clonotype: The junction and the germline gene differ at one end; a read error may be behind it. The J gene is TRBJ2-1, the V gene TRBV7-7; 7 bases align to TRBD1. This CDR3 is 15 amino acids long. Germline V gene lookup returns CDR1 SSHAT and CDR2 FNYEAQ (reference sequence). The CDR3 sequence: CASSSGNQGVNEQFF. The CDR3 coding sequence is TGTGCTAGCAGCTCCGGCAATCAGGGGGTCAATGAGCAGTTCTTC.

At least ten counts were recorded for this clonotype. This chain connects TRBV4-3 to TRBJ1-2, with 8 bases fitting TRBD1. Germline trimming cut 3 bases from V and 6 bases from J; bases unmatched to any gene: 6. The CDR3 is made up of 14 amino acids. The germline V gene encodes CDR1 LGHNA and CDR2 YSLEER. CDR3 DNA: TGCGCCAGCAGCCACTTTATGGGACAGGATGGCTACACCTTC. This encodes CASSHFMGQDGYTF.

This sequence joins TRBV7-9 and TRBJ2-7, with 9 bases identical to TRBD1. Germline V gives CDR1 SEHNR, CDR2 FQNEAQ (reference sequence). This CDR3 is built from 13 residues. V was clipped by 5 bases and J by 6 bases; unmatched bases: 5. The CDR3 is CASSEGTGPEQYF. The CDR3 coding sequence is TGTGCCAGCAGCGAGGGGACAGGGCCCGAGCAGTACTTC.